This is a list of T cell receptor beta chains from one sample in a study of OX40 agonist ivuxolimab in advanced cancers. Assay used: immunoSEQ multiplex PCR; TCRdb lists only in-frame clones, some missing. Seen here are 90,000 or so clones, about 93% observed once, and the top ten hold 0.7% to 0.95%. The sample consisted of CD4+ or CD8+ T cells sorted from blood, taken in a trial of the OX40 agonist ivuxolimab. Receptors were obtained from an adult with an advanced solid tumor such as melanoma, head and neck, liver or kidney cancer. The CDR3 runs from the conserved cysteine through the conserved F or W. Fields, in order: D gene, J gene, V gene, clone size, CDR3 protein, CDR3 DNA. D genes are given only for firm matches. Size is omitted from some rows. Given values are once, few, many or a class for expanded clones.

NA	TRBJ1-1	TRBV28	NA	CASSLFIGDTEAFF	TGTGCCAGCAGTTTATTCATCGGGGATACTGAAGCTTTCTTT
TRBD2	TRBJ2-2	TRBV9	NA	CASSVLSAGGNTGELFF	TGTGCCAGCAGCGTACTGAGCGCGGGAGGTAACACCGGGGAGCTGTTTTTT
TRBD2	TRBJ2-6	TRBV7-2	NA	CASSLAGGAGANVLTF	TGTGCCAGCAGCCTCGCCGGGGGGGCGGGGGCCAACGTCCTGACTTTC
TRBD1	TRBJ2-2	TRBV6-6	NA	CASSPTGGNTGELFF	TGTGCCAGCAGTCCAACAGGGGGCAACACCGGGGAGCTGTTTTTT
NA	TRBJ1-3	TRBV7-8	NA	CASSLVFGPSGNTIYF	TGTGCCAGCAGCTTAGTCTTCGGGCCCTCTGGAAACACCATATATTTT
NA	TRBJ2-1	TRBV7-3	NA	CASSPLGFNEQFF	TGTGCCAGCAGCCCACTAGGGTTCAATGAGCAGTTCTTC
NA	TRBJ2-7	TRBV5-1	once	CASTELGGTYEQYF	TGCGCCAGCACGGAGTTGGGGGGTACCTACGAGCAGTACTTC
NA	TRBJ1-5	TRBV15	NA	CATSRDYAHFSNQPQHF	TGTGCCACCAGCAGAGATTATGCCCACTTTAGCAATCAGCCCCAGCATTTT
TRBD2	TRBJ2-1	TRBV15	NA	CATSRGGTSGNEQFF	TGTGCCACCAGCAGGGGTGGGACTAGCGGCAATGAGCAGTTCTTC
NA	TRBJ2-7	TRBV16	NA	CASSQSQVYEQYF	TGTGCCAGCAGCCAATCGCAGGTCTACGAGCAGTACTTC
TRBD1	TRBJ1-2	TRBV28	NA	CASSFFSGGQTISNYGYTF	TGTGCCAGCAGTTTTTTTTCTGGGGGACAGACAATTTCCAACTATGGCTACACCTTC